These 23 T cell receptor beta chains originate from one sample sequenced in a study of blood T cell repertoires in COVID-19. Using immunoSEQ multiplex PCR, the repertoire was profiled, and TCRdb retains in-frame clones only, with some absent. The repertoire has 100,000 or so clones, 92% of them found once; the top ten carry around 5%. Sequenced input: peripheral blood. The receptors come from a man over 45 with active COVID-19.

The chain uses TRBV2 and TRBJ1-1; D remains unclear. This CDR3 comprises 12 residues. CDR1 is SNHLY, CDR2 FYNNEI, per germline. V lost 4 bases, J lost 3 bases, and 6 bases lay in between. CDR3 in DNA: TGTGCCAGCAGTGCCCCTTACACTGAAGCTTTCTTT. Encoded protein: CASSAPYTEAFF.

This clone appeared once. V and J are TRBV6-6 and TRBJ1-1; 7 bases map to TRBD1. Per the germline V gene, CDR1 is MNHNY and CDR2 is SVGAGI (reference sequence). This CDR3 contains 15 residues. V shed 2 bases and J 3 bases; nucleotides not matched to a gene: 6. In nucleotides, the CDR3 is TGTGCCAGCAGTTACCAGGGGGGCTGGGACACTGAAGCTTTCTTT. This codes for CASSYQGGWDTEAFF.

This clone was counted a single time. V and J are TRBV24-1 and TRBJ1-4, with D perhaps matching TRBD1 (5 bases). Germline lookup yields CDR1 KGHDR and CDR2 SFDVKD. This CDR3 has 16 residues. V dropped 2 bases and J dropped 0 bases, with 9 bases sitting between them. CDR3 sequence (DNA): TGTGCCACCAGTGATTCTACAGGTTCAACTAATGAAAAACTGTTTTTT. This translates into CATSDSTGSTNEKLFF.

CDR3 sequence reads: CASSAFREGSPLHF. In DNA form, the CDR3 reads TGTGCCAGCAGTGCTTTTAGGGAGGGCTCACCCCTCCACTTT. The chain combines TRBV2 with TRBJ1-6, with D unresolved. Germline loops: CDR1 SNHLY, CDR2 FYNNEI. The length of the CDR3 is 14 residues. V was cut by 4 bases and J by 10 bases, with 14 bases left in between.

V and J are TRBV4-1 and TRBJ1-1, with 8 bases identical to TRBD1. The length of the CDR3 is 16 residues. The ends lost 0 bases at V and 4 bases at J; junction bases unmatched: 7. The germline CDR1 and CDR2 sequences are MGHRA and YSYEKL. CDR3 loop: CASSQEWAGGPTEAFF. The CDR3 DNA reads as TGCGCCAGCAGCCAAGAATGGGCAGGGGGCCCCACTGAAGCTTTCTTT.

The chain uses TRBV25-1 and TRBJ2-1; no clear D gene. This CDR3 is built from 11 residues. Per the germline V gene, CDR1 is MGHDK and CDR2 is SYGVNS. Trimming shortened V by 8 bases and J by 7 bases, and 9 bases separated the two germline ends. The CDR3, as DNA: TGTGCCAGCGATAACACAAATGAGCAGTTCTTC. Translated, it gives CASDNTNEQFF.

The rearrangement links TRBV28 to TRBJ1-2, with 7 bases lining up with TRBD1. The CDR3 loop spans 14 amino acids. Per the germline V gene, CDR1 is MDHEN and CDR2 is SYDVKM. V shed 3 bases, J shed 7 bases, and the junction held 8 bases outside the gene matches. CDR3 nucleotides: TGTGCCAGCAGTTTGCTGACCTGGGACAGTGGCTACACCTTC. Its translation is CASSLLTWDSGYTF.

This chain connects TRBV28 to TRBJ2-1, with TRBD2 identical over 9 bases. Unmatched junction bases numbered 3, after V lost 0 bases and J lost 9 bases. This CDR3 contains 14 residues. Germline CDR1 MDHEN, CDR2 SYDVKM. The CDR3 bases are TGTGCCAGCAGTTTATGGCTAGCGGGGACTGAGCAGTTCTTC. Translating gives CASSLWLAGTEQFF.

The J gene is TRBJ2-2, the V gene TRBV5-1, with D hard to call. CDR1 and CDR2 from the germline V gene are SGHRS and YFSETQ. V was shortened by 0 bases and J by 1 base, with 10 bases between the two germline ends. The CDR3 consists of 16 residues. The CDR3 reads CASSLVGQVNTGELFF. The CDR3 DNA follows: TGCGCCAGCAGCTTGGTCGGTCAGGTGAACACCGGGGAGCTGTTTTTT. Complete variable domain (other parts from reference TRBV5-1 and TRBJ2-2): KAGVTQTPRYLIKTRGQQVTLSCSPISGHRSVSWYQQTPGQGLQFLFEYFSETQRNKGNFPGRFSGRQFSNSRSEMNVSTLELGDSALYLCASSLVGQVNTGELFFGEGSRLTVL.

This sequence joins TRBV7-9 and TRBJ2-7, with 11 bases aligning to TRBD2. The length of the CDR3 is 14 residues. V shed 5 bases, J shed 5 bases, and the junction held 5 bases outside the gene matches. Germline V lookup: CDR1 SEHNR, CDR2 FQNEAQ (reference sequence). The CDR3 here is CASSVGTSGNEQYF. Here the CDR3 DNA reads TGTGCCAGCAGCGTCGGGACTAGCGGTAACGAGCAGTACTTC.

This chain links TRBV27 with TRBJ1-1, with TRBD1 identical over 10 bases. V gave up 7 bases and J gave up 6 bases; unmatched junction bases: 2. Germline loops: CDR1 MNHEY, CDR2 SMNVEV (reference sequence). This CDR3 spans 12 amino acids. CDR3 in amino acids: CASIGQGAEAFF. The CDR3 nucleotides read TGTGCCAGCATAGGACAGGGGGCTGAAGCTTTCTTT.

The chain has TRBV11-3 and TRBJ2-1; no reliable D call. Germline V lookup: CDR1 SGHNT, CDR2 YENEEA. This CDR3 region has 13 residues. Between the trimmed V and J ends, which lost 4 bases and 7 bases, there was a span of 11 bases. The CDR3, as DNA: TGTGCCAGCAGCTCCCTGAACCGGAATGAGCAGTTCTTC. This encodes CASSSLNRNEQFF.

The rearrangement joins TRBV18 to TRBJ1-2; D not resolved. Trimming removed 3 bases at V and 8 bases at J, with 13 bases between. Germline lookup yields CDR1 KGHSH and CDR2 LQKENI. The length of the CDR3 is 13 residues. CDR3 DNA sequence: TGTGCCAGCTCACCGGAGGAAGGAAGGGGCTACACCTTC. Translation gives CASSPEEGRGYTF.

The chain links TRBV2 to TRBJ2-1; 10 bases are a match to TRBD1. CDR3 length equals 15 residues. V was clipped by 7 bases and J by 3 bases; unmatched bases: 6. CDR1 and CDR2 (germline): SNHLY, FYNNEI. CDR3 sequence (DNA): TGTGCCAGCAATTATGGGACAGGGGTCTACAATGAGCAGTTCTTC. Its translation: CASNYGTGVYNEQFF.

The sample holds a few counts of this clone. The chain has TRBV4-1 and TRBJ2-7; possibly TRBD2 for D (5 bases). This CDR3 is built from 15 residues. Germline V gene lookup returns CDR1 MGHRA and CDR2 YSYEKL. Trimming stripped 7 bases from V and 0 bases from J, with 16 bases between. The CDR3 reads CASNEPKGDSYEQYF. The CDR3 DNA sequence: TGCGCCAGCAACGAGCCCAAGGGAGACTCCTACGAGCAGTACTTC.

This clone was detected once. This chain joins TRBV29-1 and TRBJ2-2, with a weak D call TRBD1 (5 bases). Trimming took off 6 bases at V and 4 bases at J, with 9 bases between the two ends. Germline V gene lookup returns CDR1 SQVTM and CDR2 ANQGSEA. The CDR3 spans 12 residues. The CDR3 spells CSVSQGTGELFF. CDR3 DNA sequence: TGCAGCGTATCCCAGGGCACCGGGGAGCTGTTTTTT.

The V call is TRBV5-1, the J call TRBJ2-7; 10 bases align to TRBD2. The CDR3 runs 16 residues. Per germline, CDR1 SGHRS and CDR2 YFSETQ. V trimming: 4 bases; J trimming: 1 base; junction bases outside the gene matches: 8. For the CDR3, the DNA is TGCGCCAGCAGCGGTAAGACTAGCGGGTTATCCTACGAGCAGTACTTC. Protein: CASSGKTSGLSYEQYF.

The chain employs TRBV15 and TRBJ1-2, with D possibly matching TRBD1 (6 bases). Trimming removed 1 base from V and 2 bases from J, with 11 bases in between. Germline values: CDR1 LNHNV, CDR2 YYDKDF (reference sequence). The length of the CDR3 is 15 residues. The CDR3 DNA sequence: TGTGCCACCAGCAGAGCCCCGGGACAAAACTATGGCTACACCTTC. This encodes CATSRAPGQNYGYTF.

The rearrangement links TRBV6-2 or TRBV6-3 to TRBJ2-1; the match to TRBD1 covers 10 bases. CDR3 length equals 17 residues. Germline CDR1 MNHEY, CDR2 SVGEGT. The J segment lost 7 bases and the V segment lost 5 bases, leaving 14 bases of the junction unmatched. CDR3 coding DNA: TGTGCCAGCAGTAAGGATCTCCCACAGGGACAGGGGAATGAGCAGTTCTTC. Encoded protein: CASSKDLPQGQGNEQFF.

This clone was recorded only once. V is TRBV12-3 or TRBV12-4 and J is TRBJ2-7; D is unclear. CDR3 size: 10 residues. The V gene lost 3 bases and the J gene lost 6 bases, with 3 bases spanning the gap. This CDR3 is CASSFGEQYF. The CDR3 DNA reads as TGTGCCAGCAGTTTCGGCGAGCAGTACTTC.

This clone showed up just a few times. The chain recombines TRBV4-2 with TRBJ2-7, with TRBD2 identical over 11 bases. J lost 0 bases, V lost 0 bases, and 1 base had no gene match. Per the germline V gene, CDR1 is LGHNA and CDR2 is YNFKEQ. The CDR3 is 16 amino acids. This CDR3 reads CASSQEGTSGSYEQYF. The CDR3 DNA is TGTGCCAGCAGCCAAGAAGGGACTAGCGGCTCCTACGAGCAGTACTTC.

The rearrangement links TRBV18 to TRBJ2-1; the match to TRBD1 covers 8 bases. With 2 bases clipped from V and 8 bases from J, the junction kept 8 bases outside the gene matches. CDR1 and CDR2 (germline): KGHSH, LQKENI. The CDR3 covers 15 residues. The CDR3 DNA sequence: TGTGCCAGCTCACCAGGACAGGGAGGAGTGCATGAGCAGTTCTTC. Protein product: CASSPGQGGVHEQFF. Full variable domain (remainder filled in from reference TRBV18 and TRBJ2-1): NAGVMQNPRHLVRRRGQEARLRCSPMKGHSHVYWYRQLPEEGLKFMVYLQKENIIDESGMPKERFSAEFPKEGPSILRIQQVVRGDSAAYFCASSPGQGGVHEQFFGPGTRLTVL.

This chain uses TRBV5-4 with TRBJ2-3; 10 nucleotides line up with TRBD2. The V gene end was trimmed by 0 bases and the J gene end by 5 bases; junction bases not matched to a gene: 3. CDR1 is SGHNT, CDR2 YYREEE, per germline (reference sequence). The CDR3 covers 15 residues. For the CDR3, the DNA is TGTGCCAGCAGCTTGGTGGCTAGCGGGGGAGATACGCAGTATTTT. It encodes CASSLVASGGDTQYF.